A single sample gave rise to the 18 T cell receptor beta chains below, sequenced in a study of siplizumab effects on memory and regulatory T cells. Using immunoSEQ multiplex PCR, the repertoire was profiled, and TCRdb retains in-frame clones only, with some absent. This sample has 60,000 or so clones, with 90% to 95% found just once. The sample taken for sequencing was CD8+ T cells sorted from blood. Source of these receptors: a human donor in good health.

The gene calls are TRBV7-9 and TRBJ2-2; TRBD2 agrees at 10 bases. CDR3 length: 16 amino acids. CDR1 and CDR2 from the germline V gene are SEHNR and FQNEAQ (reference sequence). The J segment lost 7 bases and the V segment lost 5 bases, leaving 10 bases of the junction unmatched. Written as DNA, the CDR3 is TGTGCCAGCAGCCCCCAGCTAGCGGGAGTTTACGGGGAGCTGTTTTTT. It translates to CASSPQLAGVYGELFF.

This clone was observed a handful of times. The chain carries TRBV30 and TRBJ1-1; 7 nucleotides agree with TRBD1. The CDR3 contains 13 residues. The V segment lost 5 bases and the J segment 8 bases; nucleotides outside the gene matches: 11. CDR1 GTSNPN and CDR2 SVGIG come from the germline V gene (reference sequence). The DNA for the CDR3 is TGTGCCTGGGAACAGGGGATTGGAATAGAAGCTTTCTTT. It encodes CAWEQGIGIEAFF.

The chain combines TRBV5-6 with TRBJ2-7; D is ambiguous. Germline-derived CDR1 and CDR2 are SGHDT and YYEEEE. This CDR3 is built from 13 residues. Trimming took 0 bases from V and 7 from J, leaving 11 bases between them. The CDR3 spells CASSLVGSIEQYF. The CDR3 DNA is TGTGCCAGCAGCTTGGTAGGTTCTATTGAGCAGTACTTC.

J is TRBJ2-5 and V is TRBV6-1, with TRBD2 matching 12 bases. TRBJ2-7 matches the DNA end more closely, so the J call is doubtful. Per the germline V gene, CDR1 is MNHNS and CDR2 is SASEGT. This CDR3 comprises 15 residues. CDR3 DNA sequence: TGTGCCAGCAGTGAATGGACTAGCGGGATCTACGAGCAGTACTTC. It translates to CASSEWTSGIYEQYF.

J is TRBJ2-5 and V is TRBV11-2, with 7 positions matching TRBD2. The CDR3 spans 17 residues. Trimming removed 0 bases from V and 5 bases from J; junction bases left unmatched: 12. Germline CDR1 is SGHAT and CDR2 is FQNNGV. The CDR3 region is CASSLDLPAGSRETQYF. In DNA, the CDR3 is TGTGCCAGCAGCTTAGATTTGCCAGCGGGATCCCGGGAGACCCAGTACTTC.

The genes are TRBV5-1 and TRBJ2-7, with 12 bases identical to TRBD2. With V trimmed by 2 bases and J by 5 bases, 14 bases remained unmatched. The germline V gene encodes CDR1 SGHRS and CDR2 YFSETQ. The CDR3 contains 18 residues. The CDR3 spells CASSFPAGASGRAHEQYF. CDR3 nucleotides: TGCGCCAGCAGCTTCCCGGCTGGAGCTAGCGGGAGGGCCCACGAGCAGTACTTC.

This chain uses TRBV27 with TRBJ2-4; D might be TRBD2 (5 bases). Germline loops: CDR1 MNHEY, CDR2 SMNVEV (reference sequence). Trimming cost V 6 bases and J 0 bases, with 27 bases left between them. The CDR3 is made up of 20 amino acids. CDR3 region: CASRKDFISFFELAKNIQYF. The CDR3, as DNA: TGTGCCAGCAGAAAGGACTTCATTTCTTTCTTCGAACTAGCCAAAAACATTCAGTACTTC.

The rearrangement links TRBV9 to TRBJ2-3, with 9 bases identical to TRBD2. The germline V gene has CDR1 SGDLS and CDR2 YYNGEE. CDR3 length: 16 residues. Losses at the gene ends were 3 bases for V and 4 bases for J; bases not matched to a gene: 9. The DNA for the CDR3 is TGTGCCAGCAGCGCACCCGCGGGAGGGCCCGCAGATACGCAGTATTTT. Translation: CASSAPAGGPADTQYF.

V is TRBV4-1 and J is TRBJ2-5; 7 bases are shared with TRBD1. The CDR3 extends over 16 amino acids. CDR1 and CDR2 (germline): MGHRA, YSYEKL. The V segment lost 0 bases and the J segment 1 base; nucleotides outside the gene matches: 5. The CDR3 nucleotides are TGCGCCAGCAGCCAAGAGTGGAGACAGGGCCAAGAGACCCAGTACTTC. Translation gives CASSQEWRQGQETQYF.

The chain uses TRBV7-9 and TRBJ2-1; D gene ambiguous. V was shortened by 5 bases and J by 5 bases, with 4 bases between the two germline ends. Germline CDR1 is SEHNR and CDR2 is FQNEAQ (reference sequence). The length of the CDR3 is 11 residues. The CDR3 sequence: CASSLNNEQFF. CDR3 DNA sequence: TGTGCCAGCAGCCTTAACAATGAGCAGTTCTTC. The full variable domain, its missing parts supplied by reference TRBV7-9 and TRBJ2-1, is DTGVSQNPRHKITKRGQNVTFRCDPISEHNRLYWYRQTLGQGPEFLTYFQNEAQLEKSRLLSDRFSAERPKGSFSTLEIQRTEQGDSAMYLCASSLNNEQFFGPGTRLTVL.

The chain uses TRBV5-6 and TRBJ2-5; tentative D call: TRBD2 (5 bases). The CDR3 sequence is 17 residues long. Germline lookup yields CDR1 SGHDT and CDR2 YYEEEE. V lost 1 base and J lost 2, with 18 bases in between. The CDR3 spells CASSLWAADPGQETQYF. In DNA form, the CDR3 reads TGTGCCAGCAGCTTGTGGGCAGCGGACCCGGGGCAAGAGACCCAGTACTTC.

This rearrangement joins TRBV4-2 to TRBJ2-6; TRBD1 is a possible D gene (6 bases). V lost 2 bases, J lost 0 bases, and 17 bases lay in between. This CDR3 contains 19 residues. Germline values: CDR1 LGHNA, CDR2 YNFKEQ. CDR3 loop: CASSQLLTGLSSGANVLTF. The CDR3 nucleotides read TGTGCCAGCAGCCAACTTTTGACAGGCCTTAGCTCTGGGGCCAACGTCCTGACTTTC.

As regards this clone: One end of the junction is discordant with germline, which a read error may explain. The same CDR3 can be traced to other DNA sequences in this sample. The rearrangement links TRBV6-1 to TRBJ2-7; D unresolved. The CDR3 has 12 amino acids. The germline V gene has CDR1 MNHNS and CDR2 SASEGT. The CDR3 nucleotides read TGTGCCAGCCAGGATGTCTCCTACGAGCAGTATTTC. This encodes CASQDVSYEQYF.

J is TRBJ2-1 and V is TRBV13; 8 positions agree with TRBD2. Germline V gives CDR1 PRHDT, CDR2 FYEKMQ (reference sequence). V shed 6 bases, J shed 5 bases, and the junction held 9 bases outside the gene matches. CDR3 length: 15 amino acids. The CDR3 is CASRFPGGLDNEQFF. The CDR3 DNA is TGTGCCAGCAGATTTCCGGGGGGACTAGACAATGAGCAGTTCTTC.

J is TRBJ2-6 and V is TRBV5-1; D is tentatively TRBD1 or TRBD2 (6 bases each). The CDR3 is 17 amino acids. CDR1 is SGHRS, CDR2 YFSETQ, per germline. V dropped 4 bases and J dropped 0 bases, with 14 bases sitting between them. DNA for the CDR3: TGCGCCAGCAGCCTAGGGGGGCCTTACTCTGGGGCCAACGTCCTGACTTTC. Its translation is CASSLGGPYSGANVLTF.

This chain links TRBV4-1 with TRBJ2-1; 8 nucleotides match TRBD2. This CDR3 has 13 amino acids. The ends lost 4 bases at V and 13 bases at J; junction bases unmatched: 9. Germline CDR1 is MGHRA and CDR2 is YSYEKL. The CDR3 DNA reads as TGCGCCAGCAGCCGAGGGTTAGCGGGGTCACAGTTCTTC. Its translation: CASSRGLAGSQFF.

The chain employs TRBV6-5 and TRBJ2-7, with D uncertain. Germline CDR1 reads MNHEY; CDR2 reads SVGAGI. The V gene lost 2 bases and the J gene lost 5 bases, with 13 bases spanning the gap. The CDR3 is 14 residues long. CDR3 sequence reads: CASSYGPSRDEQYF. CDR3 coding DNA: TGTGCCAGCAGTTACGGGCCGTCAAGGGACGAGCAGTACTTC.

V and J are TRBV29-1 and TRBJ2-2; 8 positions match TRBD2. V lost 0 bases, J lost 2 bases, and 5 bases stayed unmatched. Germline V gives CDR1 SQVTM, CDR2 ANQGSEA. The CDR3 consists of 16 residues. CDR3 loop: CSVEDRLAFNTGELFF. The CDR3 bases are TGCAGCGTTGAAGATAGACTAGCGTTTAACACCGGGGAGCTGTTTTTT.